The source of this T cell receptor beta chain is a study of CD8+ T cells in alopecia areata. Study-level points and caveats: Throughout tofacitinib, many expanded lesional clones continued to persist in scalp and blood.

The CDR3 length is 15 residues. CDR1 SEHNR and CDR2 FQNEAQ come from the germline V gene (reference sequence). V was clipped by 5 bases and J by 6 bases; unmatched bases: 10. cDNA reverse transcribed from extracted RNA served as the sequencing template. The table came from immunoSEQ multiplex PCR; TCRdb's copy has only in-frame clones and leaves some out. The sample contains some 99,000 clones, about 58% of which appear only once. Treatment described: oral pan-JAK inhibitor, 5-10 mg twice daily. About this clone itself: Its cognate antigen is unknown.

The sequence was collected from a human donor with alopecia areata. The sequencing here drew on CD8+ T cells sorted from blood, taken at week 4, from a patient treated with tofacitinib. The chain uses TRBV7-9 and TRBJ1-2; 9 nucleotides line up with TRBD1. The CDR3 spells CASSRPGQGFHGYTF. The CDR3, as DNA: TGTGCCAGCAGCAGACCGGGACAGGGATTCCATGGCTACACCTTC. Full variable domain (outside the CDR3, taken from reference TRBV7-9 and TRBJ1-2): DTGVSQNPRHKITKRGQNVTFRCDPISEHNRLYWYRQTLGQGPEFLTYFQNEAQLEKSRLLSDRFSAERPKGSFSTLEIQRTEQGDSAMYLCASSRPGQGFHGYTFGSGTRLTVV.